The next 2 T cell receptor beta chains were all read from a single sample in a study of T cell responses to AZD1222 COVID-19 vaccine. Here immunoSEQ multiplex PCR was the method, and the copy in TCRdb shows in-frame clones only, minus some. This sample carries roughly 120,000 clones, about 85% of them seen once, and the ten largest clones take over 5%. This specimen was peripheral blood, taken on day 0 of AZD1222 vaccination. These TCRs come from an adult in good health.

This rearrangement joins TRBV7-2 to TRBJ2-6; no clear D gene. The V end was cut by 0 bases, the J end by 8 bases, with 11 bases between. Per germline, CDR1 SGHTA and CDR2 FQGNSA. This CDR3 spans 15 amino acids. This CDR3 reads CASSLALQKTNVLTF. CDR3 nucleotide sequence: TGTGCCAGCAGCTTAGCGCTACAGAAGACCAACGTCCTGACTTTC.

The CDR3 sequence is CASSDAGTGSFYGYTF. CDR3 in DNA: TGTGCCAGCAGTGATGCCGGGACAGGGTCATTCTATGGCTACACCTTC. The chain employs TRBV6-2 or TRBV6-3 and TRBJ1-2; 9 bases are shared with TRBD1. CDR3 length: 16 amino acids. Germline CDR1 reads MNHEY; CDR2 reads SVGEGT. The ends lost 5 bases at V and 4 bases at J; junction bases unmatched: 11.